These T cell receptor beta chains were read from a single sample in a study of blood T cell repertoires in COVID-19. Only in-frame clones appear in the TCRdb table, and some are missing; sequencing was by immunoSEQ multiplex PCR. The table records 350,000 to 450,000 clones, around 85% of them present only once. The sequencing input was peripheral blood. The receptors here all came from a young woman with acute or convalescent COVID-19. CDR3s include the opening cysteine and the closing phenylalanine or tryptophan. The D gene is left open where the match is weak. The size entry is marked missing in some rows and otherwise reads once, few, many or a size class.

CDR3 length	clone size	V gene	D gene	J gene	CDR3 DNA	CDR3 protein
16	many	TRBV18	TRBD2	TRBJ2-7	TGTGCCAGCTCAGGGACCTCGGGGGGTTCTTCCTACGAGCAGTACTTC	CASSGTSGGSSYEQYF
15	NA	TRBV5-6	NA	TRBJ1-1	TGTGCCAGCAGCTTTTATGGGGGCACCTACTTAGAAGCTTTCTTT	CASSFYGGTYLEAFF
14	NA	TRBV5-1	TRBD1	TRBJ1-2	TGCGCCAGCAGCTCCGGGACAGGGGGCTATGGCTACACCTTC	CASSSGTGGYGYTF
15	NA	TRBV10-3	TRBD1	TRBJ2-7	TGTGCCATCAACGACAGGGGGTCCTTCTCCTACGAGCAGTACTTC	CAINDRGSFSYEQYF
13	NA	TRBV29-1	NA	TRBJ1-1	TGCAGCGTTGGGCGGGAAAAGAACACTGAAGCTTTCTTT	CSVGREKNTEAFF
15	NA	TRBV15	NA	TRBJ2-7	TGTGCCACCAGTCCTATGAGGGAGGTTCCCCACGAGCAGTACTTC	CATSPMREVPHEQYF
15	NA	TRBV6-5	TRBD2	TRBJ2-1	TGTGCCAGCAGTTACTCGTCGGGAGGGGTAGCTGAGCAGTTCTTC	CASSYSSGGVAEQFF
15	NA	TRBV9	NA	TRBJ1-1	TGTGCCAGCAGCCCCCTGGAGGGGCGGAACACTGAAGCTTTCTTT	CASSPLEGRNTEAFF
15	NA	TRBV24-1	NA	TRBJ2-1	TGTGCCACCAGTGTGGGGCGGGGTTTTTACAATGAGCAGTTCTTC	CATSVGRGFYNEQFF
15	NA	TRBV7-9	TRBD1	TRBJ1-5	TGTGCCAGCAGCTTAGCAGGCCAGGGGGCTCAGCCCCAGCATTTT	CASSLAGQGAQPQHF
15	once	TRBV7-3	TRBD2	TRBJ2-1	TGTGCCAGCAGCTTAAGCACTAGCGGTTTATCTGAGCAGTTCTTC	CASSLSTSGLSEQFF
14	NA	TRBV2	TRBD1	TRBJ2-1	TGTGCCAGCAGGATCGGGACAGGGGAGGATGAGCAGTTCTTC	CASRIGTGEDEQFF
14	NA	TRBV6-1	NA	TRBJ1-4	TGTGCCAGCAGTGACAGGGGTCCACGGGAAAAACTGTTTTTT	CASSDRGPREKLFF
15	NA	TRBV4-2	TRBD1	TRBJ1-2	TGTGCCAGCAGCCAAGATCGGGACAGGGCGAGTGGCTACACCTTC	CASSQDRDRASGYTF
14	NA	TRBV24-1	NA	TRBJ1-1	TGTGCCACCAGTCGAGGACACTTGAACACTGAAGCTTTCTTT	CATSRGHLNTEAFF
14	once	TRBV6-6	NA	TRBJ1-4	TGTGCCAGCAGCCGGGACATGATAAATGAAAAACTGTTTTTT	CASSRDMINEKLFF
13	NA	TRBV29-1	NA	TRBJ1-2	TGCAGCGTTGAGTATCCCCTTAACTATGGCTACACCTTC	CSVEYPLNYGYTF
14	NA	TRBV9	TRBD1	TRBJ2-7	TGTGCCAGCAGCCCCCCGGACAGGGTGAGGGAGCAGTACTTC	CASSPPDRVREQYF
15	NA	TRBV11-2	NA	TRBJ1-4	TGTGCCAGCAGCGAAAGTCAGGGTGTAGAGGAAAAACTGTTTTTT	CASSESQGVEEKLFF
15	few	TRBV27	NA	TRBJ1-1	TGTGCCAGCAGTTCTGATTTGGGGGGTGACACTGAAGCTTTCTTT	CASSSDLGGDTEAFF
15	NA	TRBV5-6	NA	TRBJ1-6	TGTGCCAGCAGCCGTTACCCCCGACAGAATTCACCCCTCCACTTT	CASSRYPRQNSPLHF
15	NA	TRBV5-1	NA	TRBJ2-1	TGCGCCAGCAGAAAATTCGGGGGATCCTACAATGAGCAGTTCTTC	CASRKFGGSYNEQFF
14	NA	TRBV18	NA	TRBJ1-2	TGTGCCAGCTCGATTGAGGGCCAGAACTATGGCTACACCTTC	CASSIEGQNYGYTF
16	NA	TRBV29-1	NA	TRBJ2-7	TGCAGCGTTGATGGGGTTTTAGGGGGCGGGACCTACGAGCAGTACTTC	CSVDGVLGGGTYEQYF
17	once	TRBV29-1	NA	TRBJ2-6	TGCAGCGTTGAAGCCCGGCAGGGTAAGACTGGGGCCAACGTCCTGACTTTC	CSVEARQGKTGANVLTF
11	NA	TRBV6-1	NA	TRBJ1-1	TGTGCCAGCAGTGAACAGGGCGGAGCTTTCTTT	CASSEQGGAFF
14	NA	TRBV28	NA	TRBJ1-6	TGTGCCAGCAGCCCCTCAGGGGAAAATTCACCCCTCCACTTT	CASSPSGENSPLHF
12	NA	TRBV2	TRBD1	TRBJ1-1	TGTGCCAGCAGTGAGACAGGGCTTGAAGCTTTCTTT	CASSETGLEAFF
13	NA	TRBV3-1/TRBV3-2	TRBD1	TRBJ2-5	TGTGCCAGCAGAGGACAGGGACAAGAGACCCAGTACTTC	CASRGQGQETQYF